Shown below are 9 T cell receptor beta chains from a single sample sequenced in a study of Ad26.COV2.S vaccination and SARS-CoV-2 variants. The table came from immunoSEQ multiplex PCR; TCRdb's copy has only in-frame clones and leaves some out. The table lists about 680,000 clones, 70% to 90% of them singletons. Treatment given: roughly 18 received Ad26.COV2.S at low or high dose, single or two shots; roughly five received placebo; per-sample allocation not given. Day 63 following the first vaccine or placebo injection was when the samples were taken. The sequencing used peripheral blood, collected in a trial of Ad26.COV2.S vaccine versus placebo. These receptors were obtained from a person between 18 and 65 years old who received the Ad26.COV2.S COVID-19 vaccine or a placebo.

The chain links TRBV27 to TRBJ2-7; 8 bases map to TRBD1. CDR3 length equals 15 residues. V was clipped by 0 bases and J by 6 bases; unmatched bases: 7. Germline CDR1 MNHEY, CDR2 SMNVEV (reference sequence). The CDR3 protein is CASSLSGTGGTEQYF. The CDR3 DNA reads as TGTGCCAGCAGTTTATCGGGAACAGGGGGTACCGAGCAGTACTTC.

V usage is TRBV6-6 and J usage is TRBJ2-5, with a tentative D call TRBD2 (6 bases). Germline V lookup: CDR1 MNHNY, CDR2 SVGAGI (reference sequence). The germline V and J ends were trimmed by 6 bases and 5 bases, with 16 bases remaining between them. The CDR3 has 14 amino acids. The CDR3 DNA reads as TGTGCCAGCAGCACGTGGAAGGAGGGGGAGACCCAGTACTTC. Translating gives CASSTWKEGETQYF.

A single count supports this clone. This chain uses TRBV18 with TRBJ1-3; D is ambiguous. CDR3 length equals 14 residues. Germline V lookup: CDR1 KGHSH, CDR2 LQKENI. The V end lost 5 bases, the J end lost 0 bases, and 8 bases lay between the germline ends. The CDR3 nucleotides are TGTGCCAGCTCAGGGGTCGACTCTGGAAACACCATATATTTT. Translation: CASSGVDSGNTIYF.

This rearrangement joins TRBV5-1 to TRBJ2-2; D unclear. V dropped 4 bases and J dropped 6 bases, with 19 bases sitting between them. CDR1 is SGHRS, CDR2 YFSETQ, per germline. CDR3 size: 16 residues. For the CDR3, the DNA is TGCGCCAGCAGCCCCCGGATGGTAGAATTGGCCGGGGAGCTGTTTTTT. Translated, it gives CASSPRMVELAGELFF.

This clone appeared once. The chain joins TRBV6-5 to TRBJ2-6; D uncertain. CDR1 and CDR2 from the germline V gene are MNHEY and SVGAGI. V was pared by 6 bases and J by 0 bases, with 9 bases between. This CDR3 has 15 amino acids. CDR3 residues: CASSPSSSGANVLTF. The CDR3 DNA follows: TGTGCCAGCAGCCCCTCAAGCTCTGGGGCCAACGTCCTGACTTTC.

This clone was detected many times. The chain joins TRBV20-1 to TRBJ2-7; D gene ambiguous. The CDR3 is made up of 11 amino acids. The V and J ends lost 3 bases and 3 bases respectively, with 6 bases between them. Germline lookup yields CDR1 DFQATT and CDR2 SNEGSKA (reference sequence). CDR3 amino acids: CSARDDYEQYF. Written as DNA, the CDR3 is TGCAGTGCTAGGGACGACTACGAGCAGTACTTC.

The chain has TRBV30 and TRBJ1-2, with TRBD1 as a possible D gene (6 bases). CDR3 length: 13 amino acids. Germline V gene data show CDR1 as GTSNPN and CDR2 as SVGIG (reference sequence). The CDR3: CWERDKANYGYTF. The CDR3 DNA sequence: TGTTGGGAGCGGGACAAAGCTAACTATGGCTACACCTTC.

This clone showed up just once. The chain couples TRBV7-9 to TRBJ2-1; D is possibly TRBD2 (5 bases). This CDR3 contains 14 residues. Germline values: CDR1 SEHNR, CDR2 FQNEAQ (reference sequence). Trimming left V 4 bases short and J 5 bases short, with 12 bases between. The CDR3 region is CASSSIAWDNEQFF. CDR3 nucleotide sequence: TGTGCCAGCAGCTCGATAGCGTGGGACAATGAGCAGTTCTTC.

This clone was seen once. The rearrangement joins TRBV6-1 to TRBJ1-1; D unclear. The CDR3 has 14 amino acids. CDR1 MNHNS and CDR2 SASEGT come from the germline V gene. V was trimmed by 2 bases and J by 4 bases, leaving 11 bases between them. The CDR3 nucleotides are TGTGCCAGCAGTGAACCGGGTCAATTCACTGAAGCTTTCTTT. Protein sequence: CASSEPGQFTEAFF.